This entry features one TCR beta chain sequence. The clone's antigen remains unknown. No base quality values were provided; no much bigger clone lies one nucleotide off. Participants in the prospective study were aged about 18 to 90 years, lived in more than 20 United States geographic areas, and enrolled through a virtual design. To assign participants to cohorts, the prospective study relied on clinical history that participants themselves reported in a screening survey and a study questionnaire. For ImmuneRACE Cohort 3, a participant was defined as recovered based on two consecutive negative NP/OP PCR tests, clearance by a healthcare professional, or resolution of symptoms. Each participant in the prospective study had whole blood, serum and a nasopharyngeal or oropharyngeal swab collected by mobile phlebotomists. Prospective study participants could optionally give additional blood draws and questionnaires over an approximately 2-month period. Before DNA extraction, blood samples from the prospective study were shipped at room temperature or frozen.

The source of the sample is a study of blood T cell repertoires in COVID-19 (dated by TCRdb to about 2020). About the study as a whole: The collaborator samples originated in the United States, Italy and Spain and spanned the acute and convalescent phases of COVID-19. The material from the prospective study consisted of cDNA or gDNA derived from T cells, B-cell-depleted T cells, or PBMCs. Deeply sampled blood TCRbeta repertoires from subjects exposed to, actively infected with, or recovered from COVID-19 were included in the dataset. A freely available public database, intended as a resource for researchers studying the immune response to SARS-CoV-2, is where the repertoires were released. Samples were obtained from the ongoing ImmuneRACE study (first 160 participants) and from about 1,300 subjects provided by 6 global collaborators. Nearly every sample came with metadata listing a de-identified subject ID, COVID-19 status, age in years and sex. Where available, HLA class I and class II types were obtained from metadata supplied by the sample provider rather than from assay-based typing.

TCRbeta CDR3 regions were amplified from genomic DNA by means of the immunoSEQ Assay, a bias-controlled multiplex PCR. Turning to the authors' computational methods: The number of nucleated cells in each sample was estimated from the amplification of reference gene primers within the assay. To quantify the absolute abundance of each unique TCRbeta CDR3 rearrangement, sequence reads were collapsed and filtered. Productive Simpson clonality was computed per sample as the square root of Simpson's diversity index over productive rearrangements. Entries here come from immuneACCESS through TCRdb and include only in-frame sequences with V and J called. Some clones fail to appear in such tables; in the studies checked, an unresolved V gene covers under half of the shortfall, and the cause of the remainder is unknown. V, J and clone size reflect that table, while D and trimming were determined from the DNA. The sample includes 300,000 to 350,000 clones, with over 70% observed a single time. Jointly, the top ten make up less than 5.5% of the sample.

Trimmed from V: 0 bases; trimmed from J: 1 base; junction bases lacking a gene match: 8. The germline V gene sets CDR1 to KGHSH and CDR2 to LQKENI. From the cysteine through the phenylalanine, the CDR3 covers 18 amino acids. Solely the CDR3 DNA is kept, with 54 bases framed from the first base. Study-wide findings and limitations: The quantity of clinical and demographic metadata differed by source and by participant and was supplied without curation.

This receptor was identified in a man under 40 who had recovered from COVID-19. Recombination connected TRBV18 to TRBJ2-5; 10 bases in between match TRBD2. The sequencing input was PBMCs or T cells enriched from blood (not recorded which). In nucleotide form, the sequence is TGTGCCAGCTCACCACCAGGATCACTAGCGGGGACCCAAGAGACCCAGTACTTC. This translates into CASSPPGSLAGTQETQYF.